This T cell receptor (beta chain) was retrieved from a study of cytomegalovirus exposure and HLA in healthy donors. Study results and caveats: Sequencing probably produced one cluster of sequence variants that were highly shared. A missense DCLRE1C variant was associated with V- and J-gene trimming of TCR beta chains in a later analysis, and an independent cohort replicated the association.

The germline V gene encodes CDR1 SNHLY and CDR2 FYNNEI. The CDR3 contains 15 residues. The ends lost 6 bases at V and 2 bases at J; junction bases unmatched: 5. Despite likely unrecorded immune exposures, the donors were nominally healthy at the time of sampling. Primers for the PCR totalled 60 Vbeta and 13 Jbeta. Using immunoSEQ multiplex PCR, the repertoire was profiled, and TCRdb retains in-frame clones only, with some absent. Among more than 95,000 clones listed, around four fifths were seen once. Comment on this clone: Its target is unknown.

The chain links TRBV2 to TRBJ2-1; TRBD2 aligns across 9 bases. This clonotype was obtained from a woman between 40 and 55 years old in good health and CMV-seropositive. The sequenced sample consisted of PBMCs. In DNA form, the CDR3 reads TGTGCCAGCAGGGGCGGGAGGGGGACCTACAATGAGCAGTTCTTC. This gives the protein CASRGGRGTYNEQFF.